Listed below are T cell receptor beta chains from one sample, sequenced in a study of cytomegalovirus exposure and HLA in healthy donors. TCRdb's copy holds only in-frame clones and misses some; the assay was immunoSEQ multiplex PCR. The sample shows about 130,000 clones, more than 80% of them seen only once. The sequencing input was PBMCs. The receptor set was obtained from a woman in her twenties or thirties in good health and CMV-seropositive. Both conserved end residues are part of each CDR3. A D gene is named only where the DNA matches it firmly. Not every row has a clone size; where given, it reads once, few, many or a size class.

CDR3,DNA,J,V,size,D
CASSLVGLDPGELFF,TGCGCCAGCAGCTTGGTAGGACTAGACCCCGGGGAGCTGTTTTTT,TRBJ2-2,TRBV5-1,once,TRBD2
CASSALAGLGDTQYF,TGCGCCAGCAGTGCACTAGCGGGGTTAGGAGATACGCAGTATTTT,TRBJ2-3,TRBV5-1,.,TRBD2
CASSQSGLPRETQYF,TGCGCCAGCAGCCAGAGTGGGCTACCGAGAGAGACCCAGTACTTC,TRBJ2-5,TRBV4-1,.,.
CAWSLGQGVQPQHF,TGTGCCTGGAGTCTGGGACAGGGGGTTCAGCCCCAGCATTTT,TRBJ1-5,TRBV30,.,TRBD1
CASSSLGSGRVNEQFF,TGTGCCAGCAGTTCCCTCGGCAGCGGGAGGGTCAATGAGCAGTTCTTC,TRBJ2-1,TRBV28,.,TRBD2
CASSPVGTGVSGANVLTF,TGTGCCAGCTCACCAGTGGGGACAGGGGTTTCTGGGGCCAACGTCCTGACTTTC,TRBJ2-6,TRBV18,.,TRBD1
CASSKGQGGTEAFF,TGTGCCAGCAGTAAGGGACAGGGAGGCACTGAAGCTTTCTTT,TRBJ1-1,TRBV6-1,few,TRBD1
CASSLVGRGALQETQYF,TGCGCCAGCAGCTTGGTGGGGCGGGGGGCCCTCCAAGAGACCCAGTACTTC,TRBJ2-5,TRBV5-1,.,TRBD2
CASSLREGSWKLFF,TGTGCCAGCAGCTTACGGGAGGGGAGTTGGAAACTGTTTTTT,TRBJ1-4,TRBV7-9,.,.
CATSPSRGNQPQHF,TGTGCCACCTCACCTAGTCGGGGGAATCAGCCCCAGCATTTT,TRBJ1-5,TRBV6-1,.,.
CASSLRQGNTGELFF,TGTGCCAGCAGTTTAAGGCAGGGGAACACCGGGGAGCTGTTTTTT,TRBJ2-2,TRBV28,.,.
CASSVASGSNYEQYF,TGTGCCAGCAGCGTAGCTAGCGGGAGTAATTACGAGCAGTACTTC,TRBJ2-7,TRBV9,.,TRBD2
CSVEAGGSTEAFF,TGCAGCGTTGAAGCCGGGGGGAGCACTGAAGCTTTCTTT,TRBJ1-1,TRBV29-1,.,.
CASSYGRGRTEAFF,TGTGCCAGCAGTTACGGGCGCGGGCGCACTGAAGCTTTCTTT,TRBJ1-1,TRBV6-5,.,.
CASSLGSGSPQWGETQYF,TGCGCCAGCAGCTTGGGTAGCGGGAGTCCCCAGTGGGGGGAGACCCAGTACTTC,TRBJ2-5,TRBV5-1,.,TRBD2
CASSVAGNQPQHF,TGTGCCAGCAGCGTAGCGGGCAATCAGCCCCAGCATTTT,TRBJ1-5,TRBV9,.,.
CASSPTGLMNTEAFF,TGTGCCAGCAGCCCCACGGGACTGATGAACACTGAAGCTTTCTTT,TRBJ1-1,TRBV7-3,few,.
CASSLPAGEEAEQYF,TGTGCCAGCAGTCTCCCTGCCGGGGAGGAGGCCGAGCAGTACTTC,TRBJ2-7,TRBV28,.,.
CASSPPGLAGQEQFF,TGTGCCAGCAGCCCCCCCGGACTAGCCGGGCAAGAGCAGTTCTTC,TRBJ2-1,TRBV11-2,.,TRBD2
CASSPLRGGPYNEQFF,TGTGCCAGCAGCCCTCTCCGGGGGGGTCCCTACAATGAGCAGTTCTTC,TRBJ2-1,TRBV7-9,.,TRBD2
CASSQEPDRTLNTEAFF,TGCGCCAGCAGCCAAGAACCCGACAGGACCCTGAACACTGAAGCTTTCTTT,TRBJ1-1,TRBV4-1,once,.
CASRSGTGLNTEAFF,TGTGCCAGCAGATCCGGGACAGGCTTGAACACTGAAGCTTTCTTT,TRBJ1-1,TRBV6-6,.,TRBD1
CSSSPGHYEAFF,TGTTCCAGCAGCCCTGGACACTATGAAGCTTTCTTT,TRBJ1-1,TRBV7-9,.,.
CAWSVGRGLQPQHF,TGTGCCTGGAGTGTTGGAAGAGGACTGCAGCCCCAGCATTTT,TRBJ1-5,TRBV30,once,.
CASRPRGSTDTQYF,TGTGCCAGCAGACCCAGGGGAAGCACAGATACGCAGTATTTT,TRBJ2-3,TRBV5-8,.,.
CASSQDRLAYEQFF,TGTGCCAGCAGCCAAGATAGACTAGCCTATGAGCAGTTCTTC,TRBJ2-1,TRBV4-2,.,TRBD2
CASSMGPEETQYF,TGCGCCAGCAGCATGGGACCGGAGGAGACCCAGTACTTC,TRBJ2-5,TRBV5-1,.,.
CASTQGVQETQYF,TGTGCCAGCACCCAGGGGGTCCAAGAGACCCAGTACTTC,TRBJ2-5,TRBV2,once,TRBD1
CASSEYGRGARDEQFF,TGTGCCAGCAGTGAATACGGTCGGGGGGCCCGGGATGAGCAGTTCTTC,TRBJ2-1,TRBV25-1,once,.
CASSVLAGGSETQYF,TGTGCCAGCAGTGTACTAGCGGGGGGATCTGAGACCCAGTACTTC,TRBJ2-5,TRBV9,few,TRBD2
CAMETDGNTIYF,TGTGCCATGGAGACAGATGGAAACACCATATATTTT,TRBJ1-3,TRBV10-3,.,.
CAWSRTGSSGNTIYF,TGTGCCTGGAGTCGCACAGGGTCCTCTGGAAACACCATATATTTT,TRBJ1-3,TRBV30,.,.
CASSTGGANRDTQYF,TGCGCCAGCAGCACCGGGGGGGCCAATAGGGATACGCAGTATTTT,TRBJ2-3,TRBV5-1,.,TRBD2
CASSLAGASNSPLHF,TGCGCCAGCAGCTTGGCTGGGGCCTCTAATTCACCCCTCCACTTT,TRBJ1-6,TRBV5-1,.,.
CASSSLPGTTYNEQFF,TGTGCCAGCAGCTCCCTGCCCGGGACAACCTACAATGAGCAGTTCTTC,TRBJ2-1,TRBV11-1,.,.
CASKRLTLTYEQYF,TGTGCCAGCAAGCGACTCACTCTTACCTACGAGCAGTACTTC,TRBJ2-7,TRBV6-1,.,.
CASSYTGGDNEKLFF,TGCGCCAGCAGCTACACAGGGGGCGATAATGAAAAACTGTTTTTT,TRBJ1-4,TRBV5-1,.,TRBD1
CASSLYGVPSGGGYTF,TGCGCCAGCAGCTTATACGGGGTTCCCTCAGGAGGTGGCTACACCTTC,TRBJ1-2,TRBV5-1,once,.